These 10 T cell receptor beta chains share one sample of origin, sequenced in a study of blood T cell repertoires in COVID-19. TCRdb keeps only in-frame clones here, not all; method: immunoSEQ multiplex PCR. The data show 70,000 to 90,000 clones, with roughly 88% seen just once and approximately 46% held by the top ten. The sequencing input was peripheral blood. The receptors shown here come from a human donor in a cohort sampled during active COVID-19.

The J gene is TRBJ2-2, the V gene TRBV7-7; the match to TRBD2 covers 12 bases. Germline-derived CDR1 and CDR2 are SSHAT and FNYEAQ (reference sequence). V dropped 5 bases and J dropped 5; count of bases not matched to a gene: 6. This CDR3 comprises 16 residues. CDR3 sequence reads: CASSPRTSGETGELFF. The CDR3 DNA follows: TGTGCCAGCAGCCCTCGGACTAGCGGGGAAACCGGGGAGCTGTTTTTT.

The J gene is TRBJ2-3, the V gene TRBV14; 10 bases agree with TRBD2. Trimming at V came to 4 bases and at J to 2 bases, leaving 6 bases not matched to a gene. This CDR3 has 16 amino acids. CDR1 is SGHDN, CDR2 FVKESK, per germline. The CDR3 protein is CASSPRTSGFTDTQYF. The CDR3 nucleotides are TGTGCCAGCAGCCCCCGGACTAGCGGATTCACAGATACGCAGTATTTT. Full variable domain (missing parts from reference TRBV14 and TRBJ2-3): EAGVTQFPSHSVIEKGQTVTLRCDPISGHDNLYWYRRVMGKEIKFLLHFVKESKQDESGMPNNRFLAERTGGTYSTLKVQPAELEDSGVYFCASSPRTSGFTDTQYFGPGTRLTVL.

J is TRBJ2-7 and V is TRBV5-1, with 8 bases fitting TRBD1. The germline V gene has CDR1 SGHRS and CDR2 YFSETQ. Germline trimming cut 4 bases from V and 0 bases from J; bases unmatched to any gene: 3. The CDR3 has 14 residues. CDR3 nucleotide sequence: TGCGCCAGCAGCCCTGGACAGGGCTCCTACGAGCAGTACTTC. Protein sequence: CASSPGQGSYEQYF.

The CDR3 nucleotides read TGTGCCAGCACCTTACAGGCTAATGAAAAACTGTTTTTT. This encodes CASTLQANEKLFF. The rearrangement links TRBV6-5 to TRBJ1-4; perhaps TRBD1 as D (5 bases). The length of the CDR3 is 13 residues. V lost 7 bases and J 3 bases, leaving 9 bases between the germline ends. The germline CDR1 and CDR2 sequences are MNHEY and SVGAGI.

The CDR3 coding sequence is TGTGCCAGCAGTTTTCGGATGGACAGGAACTCTGGGGCCAACGTCCTGACTTTC. This codes for CASSFRMDRNSGANVLTF. V is TRBV27 and J is TRBJ2-6, with 7 positions matching TRBD1. Germline V CDR1 and CDR2: MNHEY, SMNVEV (reference sequence). The CDR3 sequence is 18 residues long. V shed 3 bases, J shed 0 bases, and the junction held 8 bases outside the gene matches.

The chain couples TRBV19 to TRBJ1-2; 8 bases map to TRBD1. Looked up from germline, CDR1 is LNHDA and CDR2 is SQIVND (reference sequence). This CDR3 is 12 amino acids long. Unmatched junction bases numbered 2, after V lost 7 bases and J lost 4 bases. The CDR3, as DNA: TGTGCCAGTACGGACAGGGTCTATGGCTACACCTTC. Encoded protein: CASTDRVYGYTF.

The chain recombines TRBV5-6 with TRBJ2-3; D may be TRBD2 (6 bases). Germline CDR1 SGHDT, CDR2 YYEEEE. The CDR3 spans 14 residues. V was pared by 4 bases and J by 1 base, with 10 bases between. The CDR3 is CASSPTSRTDTQYF. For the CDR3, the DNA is TGTGCCAGCAGCCCTACTAGCCGCACAGATACGCAGTATTTT.

The CDR3 sequence: CASTLAGGTQYF. The CDR3, as DNA: TGTGCCAGCACCTTAGCGGGAGGTACGCAGTATTTT. This chain links TRBV27 with TRBJ2-3, with 10 bases matching TRBD2. V gave up 7 bases and J gave up 8 bases; unmatched junction bases: 3. CDR1 MNHEY and CDR2 SMNVEV come from the germline V gene (reference sequence). The CDR3 contains 12 residues.

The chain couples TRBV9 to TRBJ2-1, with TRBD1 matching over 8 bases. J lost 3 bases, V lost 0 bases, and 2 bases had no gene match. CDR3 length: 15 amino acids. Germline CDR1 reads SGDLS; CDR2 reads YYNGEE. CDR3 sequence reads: CASSVDRGNYNEQFF. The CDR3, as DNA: TGTGCCAGCAGCGTAGACAGGGGGAACTACAATGAGCAGTTCTTC.

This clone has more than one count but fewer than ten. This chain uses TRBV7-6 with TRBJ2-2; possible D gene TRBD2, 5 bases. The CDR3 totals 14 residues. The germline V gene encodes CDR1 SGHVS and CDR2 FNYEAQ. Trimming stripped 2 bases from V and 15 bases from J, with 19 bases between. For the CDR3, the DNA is TGTGCCAGCAGCTTATTCGAATCCCGGGGTTGGATGTTTTTT. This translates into CASSLFESRGWMFF.